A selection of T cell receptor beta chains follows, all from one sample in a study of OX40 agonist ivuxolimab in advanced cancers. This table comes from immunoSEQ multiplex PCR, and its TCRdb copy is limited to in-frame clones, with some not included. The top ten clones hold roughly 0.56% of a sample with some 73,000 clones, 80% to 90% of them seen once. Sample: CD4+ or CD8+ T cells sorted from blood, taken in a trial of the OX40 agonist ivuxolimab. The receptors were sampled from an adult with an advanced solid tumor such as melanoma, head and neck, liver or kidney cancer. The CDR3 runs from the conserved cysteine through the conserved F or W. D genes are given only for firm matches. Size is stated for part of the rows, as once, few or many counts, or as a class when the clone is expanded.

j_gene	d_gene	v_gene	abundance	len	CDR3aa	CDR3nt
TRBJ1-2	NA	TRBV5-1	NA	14	CASRTDSEYYGYTF	TGCGCCAGCAGAACGGACAGCGAATACTATGGCTACACCTTC
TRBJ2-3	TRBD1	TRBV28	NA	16	CASSYPDRGLADTQYF	TGTGCCAGCAGTTACCCGGACAGGGGGCTTGCAGATACGCAGTATTTT
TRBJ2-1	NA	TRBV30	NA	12	CAWSVSYNEQFF	TGTGCCTGGAGTGTTAGCTACAATGAGCAGTTCTTC
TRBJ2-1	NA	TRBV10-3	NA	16	CAISERAPLGPNEQFF	TGTGCCATCAGTGAGAGAGCCCCACTGGGGCCCAATGAGCAGTTCTTC
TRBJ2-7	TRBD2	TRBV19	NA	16	CASSLIGASGDYEQYF	TGTGCCAGTAGTCTAATTGGGGCTAGCGGAGACTACGAGCAGTACTTC
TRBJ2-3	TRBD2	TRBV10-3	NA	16	CAISSSGATSTDTQYF	TGTGCCATCAGCTCTAGCGGGGCGACCAGCACAGATACGCAGTATTTT
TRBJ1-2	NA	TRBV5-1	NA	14	CASSLGDSSYGYTF	TGCGCCAGCAGCTTGGGCGATTCAAGCTATGGCTACACCTTC
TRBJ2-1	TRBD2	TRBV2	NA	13	CASRLAGVGEQFF	TGTGCCAGCAGACTAGCGGGAGTTGGTGAGCAGTTCTTC
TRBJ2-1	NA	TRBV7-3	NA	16	CASSLTPLGSYNEQFF	TGTGCCAGCAGCTTAACGCCCCTTGGCTCCTACAATGAGCAGTTCTTC
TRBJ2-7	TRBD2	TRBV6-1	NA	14	CASSASGVSYEQYF	TGTGCCAGCAGTGCAAGCGGGGTCTCCTACGAGCAGTACTTC
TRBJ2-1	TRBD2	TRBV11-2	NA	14	CASNQWQREGEQFF	TGTGCCAGCAACCAGTGGCAGCGGGAGGGTGAGCAGTTCTTC
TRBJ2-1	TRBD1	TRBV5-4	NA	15	CASSPSGTGVREQFF	TGTGCCAGCAGCCCATCCGGGACAGGGGTTCGTGAGCAGTTCTTC
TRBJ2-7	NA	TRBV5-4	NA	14	CASSLPGQTYEQYF	TGTGCCAGCAGCTTGCCCGGACAAACCTACGAGCAGTACTTC
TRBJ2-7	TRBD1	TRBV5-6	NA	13	CASRYRGSYEQYF	TGTGCCAGCAGGTACAGGGGCTCCTACGAGCAGTACTTC
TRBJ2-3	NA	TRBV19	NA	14	CASSSRGHTDTQYF	TGTGCCAGTAGCAGCCGGGGGCACACAGATACGCAGTATTTT
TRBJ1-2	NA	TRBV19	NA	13	CASSIKQWNGYTF	TGTGCCAGTAGTATAAAACAGTGGAATGGCTACACCTTC
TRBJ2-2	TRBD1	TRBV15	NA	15	CATSRSGGNTGELFF	TGTGCCACCAGCAGATCAGGGGGAAATACCGGGGAGCTGTTTTTT
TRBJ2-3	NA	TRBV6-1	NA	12	CASSGNTDTQYF	TGTGCCAGCAGTGGCAACACAGATACGCAGTATTTT
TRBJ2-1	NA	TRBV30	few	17	CAWSDTGPGSSYNEQFF	TGTGCCTGGAGTGATACCGGACCAGGGAGCTCCTACAATGAGCAGTTCTTC
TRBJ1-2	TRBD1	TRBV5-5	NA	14	CASSTDRASYGYTF	TGTGCCAGCAGCACCGACAGGGCGAGTTATGGCTACACCTTC
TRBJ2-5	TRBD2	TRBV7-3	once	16	CASSPGTSGSPETQYF	TGTGCCAGCAGCCCCGGGACTAGCGGGAGTCCGGAGACCCAGTACTTC
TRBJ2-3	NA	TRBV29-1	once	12	CRGDGSMHTQYF	TGCAGGGGGGACGGGAGTATGCATACGCAGTATTTT
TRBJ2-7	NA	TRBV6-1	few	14	CASSESWGGYEQYF	TGTGCCAGCAGTGAGAGCTGGGGTGGCTACGAGCAGTACTTC
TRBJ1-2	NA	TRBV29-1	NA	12	CSVGDRNYGYTF	TGCAGCGTTGGGGACCGGAACTATGGCTACACCTTC
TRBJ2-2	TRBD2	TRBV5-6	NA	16	CASSLLALGVTGELFF	TGTGCCAGCAGCCTACTAGCGTTGGGGGTAACCGGGGAGCTGTTTTTT
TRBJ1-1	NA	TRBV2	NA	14	CASSELWGNTEAFF	TGTGCCAGCAGTGAGCTGTGGGGGAACACTGAAGCTTTCTTT
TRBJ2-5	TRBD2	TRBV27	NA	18	CASSLWGTSGRGGETQYF	TGTGCCAGCAGTCTATGGGGGACTAGCGGGAGGGGCGGGGAGACCCAGTACTTC
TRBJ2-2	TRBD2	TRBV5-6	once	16	CASSLGTKLLPGELFF	TGTGCCAGCAGCCTCGGGACTAAACTCCTGCCCGGGGAGCTGTTTTTT
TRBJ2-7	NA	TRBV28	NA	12	CASTSPPGEQYF	TGTGCCAGCACCTCCCCGCCCGGCGAGCAGTACTTC
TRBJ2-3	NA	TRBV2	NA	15	CASRTLWGVTDTQYF	TGTGCCAGCAGGACCCTGTGGGGAGTCACAGATACGCAGTATTTT
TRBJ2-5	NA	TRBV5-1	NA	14	CASSLAQTGGTQYF	TGCGCCAGCAGCTTGGCACAGACAGGTGGGACCCAGTACTTC
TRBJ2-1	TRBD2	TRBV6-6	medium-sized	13	CASSWTSLVEQFF	TGTGCCAGCAGTTGGACTAGTTTGGTTGAGCAGTTCTTC
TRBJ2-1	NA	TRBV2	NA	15	CASSEKPGVPNEQFF	TGTGCCAGCAGTGAAAAACCAGGGGTACCCAATGAGCAGTTCTTC
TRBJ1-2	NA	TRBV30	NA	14	CAWSGTDSNYGYTF	TGTGCCTGGAGTGGGACAGACTCTAACTATGGCTACACCTTC
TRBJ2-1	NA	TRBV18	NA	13	CASSPITSLEQFF	TGTGCCAGCTCACCGATTACTAGTTTGGAGCAGTTCTTC
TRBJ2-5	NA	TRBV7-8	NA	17	CASSSSPGSESEETQYF	TGTGCCAGCAGCTCCAGCCCAGGGTCGGAGTCAGAAGAGACCCAGTACTTC
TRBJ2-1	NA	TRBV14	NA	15	CASSPTDNDPSEQFF	TGTGCCAGCAGCCCTACCGACAACGATCCGAGTGAGCAGTTCTTC